These 19 T cell receptor beta chains were all obtained from the same sample, sequenced in a study of molecular identifiers for immune sequencing clone quantification. TCRdb reprocessed the PCR reads via MiXCR and lists one record per CDR3 protein. The data show over 550,000 distinct CDR3 sequences, about 25% seen once. Sequencing was performed on naive CD8+ T cells from blood, with Jurkat cell RNA spiked in. Subset denoted: FACS-sorted CD8+CD4-CCR7+CD45RA+ naive T cells. These receptors all stem from a human donor in good health. Some libraries in this study had Jurkat cell RNA spiked in.

Ten or more counts support this clonotype. The chain employs TRBV14 and TRBJ1-1; tentative D call: TRBD1 (5 bases). This CDR3 comprises 16 residues. In germline, CDR1 is SGHDN, CDR2 FVKESK. The V end was cut by 0 bases, the J end by 7 bases, with 18 bases between. CDR3 protein: CASSQEPAGGGLEAFF. CDR3 DNA: TGTGCCAGCAGCCAAGAGCCCGCGGGGGGGGGACTTGAAGCTTTCTTT.

A few counts support this clonotype. The V call is TRBV20-1, the J call TRBJ1-6; TRBD1 is a possible D gene (5 bases). The germline gives CDR1 DFQATT, CDR2 SNEGSKA (reference sequence). The CDR3 totals 15 residues. The ends were cut back, 4 bases at V and 2 bases at J, with 12 bases in the middle. The CDR3 DNA sequence: TGCAGTGCTACCGGGACTTCAGCCTATAATTCACCCCTCCACTTT. This encodes CSATGTSAYNSPLHF.

In this sample, this clonotype turned up many times. The rearrangement uses TRBV27 and TRBJ1-1; maybe TRBD1 (5 bases). Looked up from germline, CDR1 is MNHEY and CDR2 is SMNVEV (reference sequence). The ends were cut back, 8 bases at V and 4 bases at J, with 14 bases in the middle. The CDR3 totals 13 residues. DNA for the CDR3: TGTGCCAGCCGAAGGCCAGGGATCACTGAAGCTTTCTTT. It codes for CASRRPGITEAFF.

The V and J genes are TRBV20-1 and TRBJ1-2; D not resolved. Germline V gene lookup returns CDR1 DFQATT and CDR2 SNEGSKA (reference sequence). The ends were cut back, 0 bases at V and 5 bases at J, with 10 bases in the middle. The CDR3 consists of 13 residues. In DNA form, the CDR3 reads TGCAGTGCTAGAGATCCGGCAGCATATGGCTACACCTTC. As protein: CSARDPAAYGYTF.

This clonotype was seen repeatedly, ten times or more. The genes are TRBV6-5 and TRBJ2-5; perhaps TRBD1 as D (7 bases). V lost 4 bases and J lost 2, with 14 bases in between. Germline assignment: CDR1 MNHEY and CDR2 SVGAGI. This CDR3 is 15 amino acids long. The DNA for the CDR3 is TGTGCCAGCAGTTCAGGCGGGACAGTTCAAGAGACCCAGTACTTC. It is translated as CASSSGGTVQETQYF.

This clonotype was found a few times. This chain uses TRBV6-2 or TRBV6-3 with TRBJ1-1; the match to TRBD1 covers 10 bases. V lost 4 bases to trimming and J lost 4 bases; unmatched junction nucleotides: 9. The CDR3 covers 16 residues. Germline CDR1 and CDR2: MNHEY and SVGEGT. CDR3 nucleotides: TGTGCCAGCAGTTTTCTTAGACAGGGGGCAGGCACTGAAGCTTTCTTT. This encodes CASSFLRQGAGTEAFF.

This clonotype was counted between two and nine times. The chain recombines TRBV9 with TRBJ2-5, with D possibly matching TRBD1 (6 bases). The germline V and J ends were trimmed by 7 bases and 4 bases, with 17 bases remaining between them. CDR1 is SGDLS and CDR2 is YYNGEE in the germline V gene. The CDR3 runs 14 residues. The chain's CDR3 is CASGPGGAGETQYF. CDR3 DNA sequence: TGTGCCAGCGGACCTGGGGGCGCGGGAGAGACCCAGTACTTC. The variable domain in full, with the rest retrieved from reference TRBV9 and TRBJ2-5, is DSGVTQTPKHLITATGQRVTLRCSPRSGDLSVYWYQQSLDQGLQFLIQYYNGEERAKGNILERFSAQQFPDLHSELNLSSLELGDSALYFCASGPGGAGETQYFGPGTRLLVL.

A word on this clonotype: A much larger clone is a single base away; this may be a read error. The chain links TRBV7-9 to TRBJ1-1, with 8 bases aligning to TRBD1. The germline gives CDR1 SEHNR, CDR2 FQNEAQ (reference sequence). The CDR3 spans 12 residues. The DNA for the CDR3 is TGTGCCAGCAGGGACAGGGCCACTGGAGCTTTCTTT. Amino acids: CASRDRATGAFF.

At least ten counts were recorded for this clonotype. This rearrangement joins TRBV5-5 to TRBJ1-1; D is unresolved. The CDR3 totals 13 residues. Germline CDR1 SGHKS, CDR2 YYEKEE (reference sequence). Trimming took 0 bases from V and 1 from J, leaving 4 bases between them. The CDR3 loop reads CASSLDRNTEAFF. The CDR3 coding sequence is TGTGCCAGCAGCTTGGACAGGAACACTGAAGCTTTCTTT.

The chain joins TRBV7-9 to TRBJ2-1; no definite D call. Germline V gene lookup returns CDR1 SEHNR and CDR2 FQNEAQ (reference sequence). The CDR3 consists of 13 residues. V lost 5 bases to trimming and J lost 7 bases, with 12 bases between them. This CDR3 is CASSMDPENEQFF. In DNA form, the CDR3 reads TGTGCCAGCAGCATGGACCCAGAGAATGAGCAGTTCTTC. The variable domain in full, with the rest retrieved from reference TRBV7-9 and TRBJ2-1, is DTGVSQNPRHKITKRGQNVTFRCDPISEHNRLYWYRQTLGQGPEFLTYFQNEAQLEKSRLLSDRFSAERPKGSFSTLEIQRTEQGDSAMYLCASSMDPENEQFFGPGTRLTVL.

In its sample, this clonotype was seen a few times. The chain employs TRBV7-8 and TRBJ1-1; D is unclear. This CDR3 contains 16 residues. Germline loops: CDR1 SGHVS, CDR2 FQNEAQ. V lost 2 bases and J lost 0, with 13 bases in between. CDR3 DNA: TGTGCCAGCAGCTTAAGTACCTCAAACATGAACACTGAAGCTTTCTTT. Translation: CASSLSTSNMNTEAFF.

This clonotype came up a few times. This chain joins TRBV27 and TRBJ2-7; the match to TRBD2 covers 8 bases. The CDR3 is made up of 16 amino acids. Germline trimming cut 2 bases from V and 0 bases from J; bases unmatched to any gene: 6. CDR1 is MNHEY and CDR2 is SMNVEV in the germline V gene (reference sequence). Written as DNA, the CDR3 is TGTGCCAGCAGTTTAAGGGCGGGAGGATCCTCCTACGAGCAGTACTTC. Its protein is CASSLRAGGSSYEQYF.

This clonotype was counted at least ten times. CDR3 in amino acids: CASSGGSGVNQPQHF. CDR3 DNA: TGTGCCAGCAGCGGAGGGTCGGGGGTCAATCAGCCCCAGCATTTT. The chain joins TRBV9 to TRBJ1-5, with a weak D call TRBD1 (5 bases). V was clipped by 3 bases and J by 3 bases, with 13 bases between them. The CDR3 contains 15 residues. Germline assignment: CDR1 SGDLS and CDR2 YYNGEE.

This clonotype appeared many times. This chain connects TRBV5-1 to TRBJ2-3; D remains ambiguous. Trimming removed 2 bases from V and 2 bases from J, with 15 bases in between. Per germline, CDR1 SGHRS and CDR2 YFSETQ. The CDR3 runs to 16 residues. This chain's CDR3 is CASSFLSPKLTDTQYF. In DNA, the CDR3 is TGCGCCAGCAGCTTCCTTAGCCCAAAGCTCACAGATACGCAGTATTTT.

This clonotype was detected ten times or more. The V gene is TRBV29-1, the J gene TRBJ2-3; 11 bases map to TRBD2. Germline loops: CDR1 SQVTM, CDR2 ANQGSEA. The CDR3 is made up of 14 amino acids. V lost 8 bases and J lost 0; bases outside the gene matches: 4. The CDR3 DNA reads as TGCAGCACGGGACTAGCGGAAAGCACAGATACGCAGTATTTT. Translation gives CSTGLAESTDTQYF.

V and J are TRBV9 and TRBJ1-6; TRBD1 aligns across 7 bases. The V and J ends lost 0 bases and 7 bases, in that order; junction bases with no gene match: 10. The CDR3 length is 17 residues. CDR1 and CDR2 from the germline V gene are SGDLS and YYNGEE. CDR3 sequence (DNA): TGTGCCAGCAGCGTAGAGGCCTTGGGGACAGCCAATTCACCCCTCCACTTT. This translates into CASSVEALGTANSPLHF.

This clonotype was seen a single time. A much larger clone differs from this one at a single base, so this may be a read error. This chain uses TRBV4-3 with TRBJ2-3; D is ambiguous. TRBJ1-5 explains the end of the DNA better; the J call may be wrong. Germline CDR1 is LGHNA and CDR2 is YSLEER. The CDR3 contains 14 residues. The CDR3 nucleotides are TGCGCCAGCAGCCATATCCGGGCGGCGGATACGCAGCATTTT. Translating gives CASSHIRAADTQHF.

This clonotype was seen repeatedly, ten times or more. The chain carries TRBV29-1 and TRBJ1-4; D might be TRBD1 (6 bases). V was shortened by 6 bases and J by 5 bases, with 16 bases between the two germline ends. The CDR3 runs 14 residues. CDR1 and CDR2 from the germline V gene are SQVTM and ANQGSEA. The CDR3 DNA follows: TGCAGCGTCGGCTTCCCAGGGGAAAATGAAAAACTGTTTTTT. Residues: CSVGFPGENEKLFF.

This clonotype was detected ten times or more. The chain combines TRBV28 with TRBJ1-2, with a tentative D call TRBD1 (6 bases). Germline V CDR1 and CDR2: MDHEN, SYDVKM. V lost 5 bases and J 1 base, leaving 17 bases between the germline ends. This CDR3 region has 16 residues. The CDR3 DNA reads as TGTGCCAGCAGTAACCCTACGGACAGCCGTAACTATGGCTACACCTTC. Amino acids: CASSNPTDSRNYGYTF.